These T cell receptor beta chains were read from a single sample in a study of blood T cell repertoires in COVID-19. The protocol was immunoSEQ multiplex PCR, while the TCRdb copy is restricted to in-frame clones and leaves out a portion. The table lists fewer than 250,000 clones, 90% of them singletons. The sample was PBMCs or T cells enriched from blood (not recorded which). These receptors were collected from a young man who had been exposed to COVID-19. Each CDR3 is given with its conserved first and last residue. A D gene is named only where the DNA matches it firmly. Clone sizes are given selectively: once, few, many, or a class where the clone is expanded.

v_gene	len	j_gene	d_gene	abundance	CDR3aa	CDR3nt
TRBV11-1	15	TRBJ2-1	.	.	CASSLELRAGNEQFF	TGTGCCAGCAGCTTAGAGTTGCGGGCAGGTAATGAGCAGTTCTTC
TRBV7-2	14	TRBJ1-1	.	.	CASSLLQANTEAFF	TGTGCCAGCAGCTTATTACAGGCGAACACTGAAGCTTTCTTT
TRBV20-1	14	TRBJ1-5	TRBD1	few	CSASPPGGFQPQHF	TGCAGTGCTAGTCCCCCAGGGGGCTTTCAGCCCCAGCATTTT
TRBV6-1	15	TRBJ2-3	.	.	CASSEVGGWLNTQYF	TGTGCCAGCAGTGAAGTGGGGGGTTGGTTGAATACGCAGTATTTT
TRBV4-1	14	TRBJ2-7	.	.	CASSQAPGTYEQYF	TGCGCCAGCAGCCAAGCCCCGGGGACCTACGAGCAGTACTTC
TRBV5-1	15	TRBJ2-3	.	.	CASSLWGGRTDTQYF	TGCGCCAGCAGCTTGTGGGGGGGGCGCACAGATACGCAGTATTTT
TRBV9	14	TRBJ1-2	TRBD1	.	CASSVGQGGYGYTF	TGTGCCAGCAGCGTAGGTCAGGGGGGTTATGGCTACACCTTC
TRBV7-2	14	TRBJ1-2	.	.	CASSTQGEEAGYTF	TGTGCCAGCAGCACACAGGGAGAGGAAGCTGGCTACACCTTC
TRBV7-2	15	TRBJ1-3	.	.	CASSRRGETGNTIYF	TGTGCCAGCAGCCGTCGGGGGGAGACTGGAAACACCATATATTTT
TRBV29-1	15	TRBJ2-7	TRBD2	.	CSVGVPGLAGPRQYF	TGCAGCGTCGGGGTCCCCGGACTAGCGGGGCCCAGACAGTACTTC
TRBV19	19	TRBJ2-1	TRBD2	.	CASSIVAYSRAGGNNEQFF	TGTGCCAGTAGTATAGTTGCCTACTCGCGGGCGGGGGGAAACAATGAGCAGTTCTTC
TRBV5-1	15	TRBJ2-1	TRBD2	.	CASSFGAGDYNEQFF	TGCGCCAGCAGCTTTGGCGCGGGGGACTACAATGAGCAGTTCTTC
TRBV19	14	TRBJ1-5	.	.	CASSIKGGNQPQHF	TGTGCCAGTAGTATTAAGGGGGGCAATCAGCCCCAGCATTTT
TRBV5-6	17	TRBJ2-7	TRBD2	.	CASSLTLAGGPGYEQYF	TGTGCCAGCAGCTTGACACTAGCGGGGGGGCCAGGATACGAGCAGTACTTC
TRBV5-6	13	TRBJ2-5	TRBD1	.	CASSKTGIETQYF	TGTGCCAGCAGCAAGACAGGGATAGAGACCCAGTACTTC
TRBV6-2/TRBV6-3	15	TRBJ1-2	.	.	CASSYSSARVYGYTF	TGTGCCAGCAGTTACTCTTCAGCGAGAGTCTATGGCTACACCTTC
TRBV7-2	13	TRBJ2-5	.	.	CASKRLFQETQYF	TGTGCCAGCAAAAGACTATTCCAAGAGACCCAGTACTTC
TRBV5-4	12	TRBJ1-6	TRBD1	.	CASNQGDSPLHF	TGTGCCAGCAACCAGGGGGATTCACCCCTCCACTTT
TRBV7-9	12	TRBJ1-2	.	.	CASSLAGVGYTF	TGTGCCAGCAGCTTAGCAGGGGTCGGCTACACCTTC
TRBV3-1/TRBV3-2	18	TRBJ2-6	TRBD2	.	CASSPSGGAFSGANVLTF	TGTGCCAGCAGTCCTAGCGGGGGGGCCTTCTCTGGGGCCAACGTCCTGACTTTC
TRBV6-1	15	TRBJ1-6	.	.	CASSDGQPKGSPLHF	TGTGCCAGCAGTGATGGACAGCCAAAGGGGTCACCCCTCCACTTT
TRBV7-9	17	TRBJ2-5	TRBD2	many	CASSPRLAGVIRETQYF	TGTGCCAGCAGTCCCCGACTAGCGGGGGTAATCAGGGAGACCCAGTACTTC
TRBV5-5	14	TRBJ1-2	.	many	CASSLGRTNYGYTF	TGTGCCAGCAGCCTCGGGAGGACTAACTATGGCTACACCTTC
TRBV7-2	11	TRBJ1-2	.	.	CASSLTGHYTF	TGTGCCAGCAGCCTCACAGGGCACTACACCTTC
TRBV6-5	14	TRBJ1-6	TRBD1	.	CASRTGTSNSPLHF	TGTGCCAGCAGGACAGGGACTTCAAATTCACCCCTCCACTTT
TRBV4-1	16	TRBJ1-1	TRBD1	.	CASSQDMNYRSQGVVF	TGCGCCAGCAGCCAAGACATGAATTACAGGAGCCAGGGGGTAGTCTTT
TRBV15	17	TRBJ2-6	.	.	CATSRDTGPTGANVLTF	TGTGCCACCAGCAGAGACACAGGGCCTACTGGGGCCAACGTCCTGACTTTC
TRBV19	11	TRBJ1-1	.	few	CASSLDLEAFF	TGTGCCAGTAGTCTTGACTTAGAAGCTTTCTTT
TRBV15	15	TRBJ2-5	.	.	CATSRDRGLQETQYF	TGTGCCACCAGCAGAGATCGGGGACTCCAAGAGACCCAGTACTTC
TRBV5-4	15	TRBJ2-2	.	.	CASSRPGLNTGELFF	TGTGCCAGCAGCCGACCGGGACTGAACACCGGGGAGCTGTTTTTT
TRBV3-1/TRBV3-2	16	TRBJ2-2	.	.	CASSQGVAENTGELFF	TGTGCCAGCAGCCAAGGGGTAGCGGAGAACACCGGGGAGCTGTTTTTT
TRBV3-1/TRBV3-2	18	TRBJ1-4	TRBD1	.	CASSQTPLRVQGLGELFF	TGTGCCAGCAGCCAAACACCCCTCAGGGTACAGGGGCTTGGGGAACTGTTTTTT
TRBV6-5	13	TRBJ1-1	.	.	CASSYVQNTEAFF	TGTGCCAGCAGTTACGTTCAGAACACTGAAGCTTTCTTT
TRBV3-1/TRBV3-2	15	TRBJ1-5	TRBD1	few	CASSRTGGIDQPQHF	TGTGCCAGCAGCCGGACAGGGGGCATCGATCAGCCCCAGCATTTT
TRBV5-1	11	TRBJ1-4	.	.	CASRDKEKLFF	TGCGCCAGCAGAGACAAGGAAAAACTGTTTTTT
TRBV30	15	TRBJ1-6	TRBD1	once	CAWSYQGALNSPLHF	TGTGCCTGGAGTTACCAGGGGGCGTTGAATTCACCCCTCCACTTT
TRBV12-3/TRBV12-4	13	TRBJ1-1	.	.	CASSLSRHTEAFF	TGTGCCAGCAGTTTGAGCAGGCACACTGAAGCTTTCTTT
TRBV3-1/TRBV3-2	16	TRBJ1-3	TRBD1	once	CASSLRTGGTGNTIYF	TGTGCCAGCAGCCTACGGACAGGGGGGACTGGAAACACCATATATTTT
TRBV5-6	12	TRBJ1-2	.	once	CASSLLAIGYTF	TGTGCCAGCAGCTTGCTTGCGATTGGCTACACCTTC
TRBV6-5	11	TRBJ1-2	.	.	CASQGSSGYTF	TGTGCCAGCCAGGGAAGTAGCGGCTACACCTTC
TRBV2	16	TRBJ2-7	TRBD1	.	CASSEFEGQESYEQYF	TGTGCCAGCAGTGAATTTGAAGGACAGGAGTCCTACGAGCAGTACTTC
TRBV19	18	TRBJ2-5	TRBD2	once	CASSIAGTSGGRYETQYF	TGTGCCAGTAGTATCGCCGGGACTAGCGGGGGGAGGTACGAGACCCAGTACTTC